This section outlines one T cell receptor (beta chain) sequence together with its context. In this sample, this clone turned up once. The antigen this receptor binds is unknown. No clone much larger than this one lies a single base away; base qualities are absent. This sample is drawn from a study of cytomegalovirus exposure and HLA in healthy donors (dated by TCRdb to the late 2010s). Context from the whole study: An earlier analysis of approximately 640 of the donors reported about 250 Gb of sequence data and roughly 100 million unique TCR beta sequences from 150 million to 200 million T cells. An earlier analysis of 587 of the donors used high-throughput TCR beta sequencing to judge whether each TCR beta V gene segment behaved as functional or pseudogenic. To predict cytomegalovirus infection status, the study combined high-throughput TCR immunosequencing, statistical association of individual TCRs with disease status, and machine learning. In a later analysis, previously published TCR beta repertoires from 500 to 750 donors were re-analyzed and high-resolution HLA genotyping was added so that TCR occurrence patterns could be studied. An early release that covered about 600 HLA-typed donors contained approximately 300 gigabases of sequencing data and roughly 84 million unique TCR sequences. A separate validation cohort of approximately 120 different subjects was used in addition to the 666-subject first cohort. Using immunosequencing, the study profiled T cell repertoires from around 670 subjects and related those repertoires to cytomegalovirus serostatus. Several DR-DQ haplotypes were handled as single units for association and clustering because linkage in the cohort was strong. The later analysis used no new phenotypic data to find candidate immune exposures, relying instead on TCR beta sequences and their occurrence across donors. Of the approximately 370 genotyped donors, 65% to 90% were placed in the genetic ancestry cluster associated with self-reported Caucasian donors. A later genetic analysis used genome-wide SNP genotypes for 398 of the 666 donors, treating that subset as a discovery cohort. The number of donors typed differed by locus, with about 629-630 for A, B, C, DRB1 and DQB1, over 500 for DQA1, over 600 for DPA1, and over 400 for DPB1. The aim of the study was to test whether cataloging public T cell receptors could identify signatures of past pathogen exposure. Across some 400 genotyped donors of the cohort, an average of roughly 250,000 unique TCR beta nucleotide sequences per donor were sequenced, and roughly 20% of those sequences were non-productive. Both class I and class II loci were covered by HLA typing, at four-digit resolution. Donor age, sex, ethnicity and CMV serostatus were collected together with the repertoire data. Every repertoire in the discovery cohort had been generated on one and the same sequencing platform. Results the study describes overall, beyond this receptor: According to a later genetic analysis, donors in an Asian-associated ancestry cluster had fewer N-insertions in productive TCRs than the approximately 650-donor mean. Most CMV-associated TCR beta chains appeared to be HLA-restricted in a later analysis, and the HLA associations seemed to be driven largely by CMV exposure. Several of the top co-occurrence clusters appeared to be linked to parvovirus B19, influenza, CMV and Epstein-Barr virus, according to a later analysis. At a false discovery rate of 0.05, a later analysis linked 15,000 to 20,000 TCR beta sequences to specific HLA alleles. When HLA alleles, especially DR and DQ, strongly co-occurred, attributing TCR associations to individual alleles was difficult. A further reported finding was that TCR beta sequences accurately predicted the HLA-A and HLA-B alleles for most subjects in the first cohort. Most TCR sequences were observed very rarely across donors, whereas some public TCRs were present in many individuals. Only TCR beta chains were sequenced in this cohort, and the absence of alpha or paired-chain data limited detectable features. CMV serostatus was the only immune exposure information available for the cohort. In vitro tests confirmed that three of the cytomegalovirus-associated TCR beta chains recognize cytomegalovirus antigens. An earlier analysis of approximately 530 of the donors showed that most TCR beta V segments appeared in productive rearrangements either about 87% or about 30% of the time, which broadly matched IMGT annotations. The authors suggested that the approach could potentially be extended to other disease states and immunological phenotypes. Linkage disequilibrium might explain the correlated functional status among segregating V segments, but an unknown experimental factor could not be excluded. A later analysis found that HLA-associated TCR beta chains were more clonally expanded and had lower generation probabilities than equally common non-associated chains. Some IMGT-functional V segments, including TRBV6-2 and TRBV6-3, could not be told apart with the 87-base-pair reads, so those segments were excluded. A cluster of highly shared sequence variants was judged likely to be a technical artifact of the sequencing pipeline. Because counts were too low, more than 15 rarely observed V segments, including chromosome 9 orphons, were left out of the earlier analysis of over 550 of the donors. The classifier was reported to diagnose cytomegalovirus status with high specificity and sensitivity in both the original cohort and the validation cohort. Because HLA typing was unavailable for some donors at each locus, only the typed subset was used in association tests. A later analysis found that TCR association rates varied across HLA loci, with DRB1 alleles showing the most associated TCRs and HLA-C alleles the fewest. An association between a missense DCLRE1C variant and V-gene and J-gene trimming of TCR beta chains was found in a later genetic analysis and replicated in an independent cohort. Roughly uniform sequencing depth across donors was assumed in presence/absence analyses, although this assumption may not hold. The study gave a list of 150 to 200 TCR beta chains associated with cytomegalovirus.

Libraries were prepared through the immunoSEQ multiplex PCR assay. For the multiplex PCR, a mixture combining 60 forward primers for TCR Vbeta segments and 13 reverse primers for TCR Jbeta segments was used. The CDR3 region of rearranged TCR beta genes was amplified from genomic DNA by a multiplex PCR assay. On the Illumina HiSeq System, the amplified TCR beta libraries were sequenced as 87-base-pair reads. Per the authors' processing: In a later analysis, tens of millions of unique TCR beta chains were counted across the 690 or so repertoires, and roughly 11 million of these chains were shared by at least two donors. A nearest-neighbor algorithm error-corrected the raw reads and collapsed the reads into unique sequences, merging closely related sequences to remove PCR and sequencing errors. Alignment of CDR3 sequences to IMGT reference sequences was used to assign V, D and J gene segments. For a sequence to be retained, at least a six-nucleotide match to both a V gene segment and a J gene segment was required. Rearrangements were classified as productive when the CDR3 lacked stop codons and remained in frame with V and J, and all other rearrangements were classified as non-productive. Following IMGT convention, CDR3 was defined as the stretch from the second conserved V-encoded cysteine to the conserved J-encoded phenylalanine. Sequences without an unambiguous match to a single V gene segment were excluded from the earlier analysis of several hundred of the donors. An earlier analysis of 500 to 700 of the donors classified V segments as functional when productive rearrangements were above 56.7% and as segregating when the standard deviation between donors was above 5%. A statistical classification framework was developed to diagnose cytomegalovirus status using the catalog of TCR beta chain sequences. V and J gene assignment, in a later analysis, came from comparing TCR nucleotide sequences with IMGT/GENE-DB human TR gene sequences. In a later analysis, CDR3 sequences and most-parsimonious VDJ recombination scenarios were assigned using the TCRdist pipeline. In a later analysis, every TCR beta chain was defined by the combination of its CDR3 amino acid sequence and its V-gene family, and reads without a unique V-gene family were dropped. As a way to deal with suspected cross-contamination and a sequencing artifact, a later analysis dropped 640 or so nucleotide sequences that were highly shared and had low generation probability. In a later analysis, a clonal expansion index for each public chain was calculated from normalized within-repertoire ranks of inferred template counts. Generation probabilities in a later analysis came from a VDJ recombination model fitted to out-of-frame rearrangements, and those results were checked against IGoR. A later analysis scored TCR-TCR, TCR-HLA and TCR-CMV co-occurrence with hypergeometric tests, applying a repertoire-size bias correction to TCR pairs. To estimate false discovery rates, a later analysis permuted the HLA or CMV assignments 20 times. In a later analysis, co-occurring TCRs were grouped using DBSCAN, and TCRdist sequence similarity was added for clustering within HLA-allele-positive subsets. Repertoires with fewer than 30,000 or more than 120,000 public chains, plus five repertoires with anomalous nucleotide sharing, were excluded from co-occurrence clustering. In its TCRdb copy, this immuneACCESS table keeps in-frame sequences only and misses some clones. Where compared with another copy, unresolved V genes explain less than half of these, and the others have no known cause. V and J calls and clone size are copied from that table; D and trimming were computed from the DNA. The sample table holds around 68,000 clones, of which less than 90% were seen once. The leading ten clones occupy around 10% of the sample.

A distance of 19 bases separates the germline ends of V and J, which lose 8 bases and 5 bases respectively. The germline V gene yields MNHEY for CDR1 and SVGAGI for CDR2. From its cysteine to its phenylalanine, the CDR3 spans 14 amino acids. CDR3 DNA only is kept here, 42 bases in frame from base 1. The cohort was made up of several hundred healthy bone marrow donors. At the time of sampling, all cohort members were nominally healthy, though unrecorded immune exposures were likely present. The donor tested CMV seronegative, placing the donor among the 300 to 400 seronegative members of the cohort. Every donor gave a peripheral blood sample, and the peripheral blood mononuclear cells from that sample were used for TCR beta sequencing. The Qiagen DNeasy Blood Extraction Kit was used to extract genomic DNA from the blood cell samples.

The sequence was obtained from a female donor in good health and CMV-seronegative. Sequences were obtained from PBMCs. The rearrangement combines TRBV6-5 with TRBJ2-7, with the D gene call left open. The DNA sequence follows: TGTGCCAGCCACGGCGGATCGGGTTCAAACGAGCAGTACTTC. It specifies CASHGGSGSNEQYF.